Reported below is one T cell receptor (beta chain). The sample comes from a study of blood T cell repertoires in COVID-19. Whole-study context: The United States, Italy and Spain provided the acute and convalescent COVID-19 samples. From T cells, B-cell-depleted T cells, or PBMCs came the material, which was cDNA or gDNA.

Trimming took off 6 bases at V and 3 bases at J, with 11 bases between the two ends. This CDR3 region has 13 residues. Per germline, CDR1 ENHRY and CDR2 SYGVKD. Source study methods: Nucleated cell number was recorded as an estimate derived from reference gene primer amplification. Measured with immunoSEQ multiplex PCR; TCRdb has only the in-frame clones, and not every one. That table is the source of V, J and clone size, and D and trimming were worked out from the DNA. Of under 150,000 clones in the sample, over 55% are singletons; the top ten hold about 2.2%. Material: peripheral blood. The sequence was obtained from a woman in her 70s with acute or convalescent COVID-19. The chain has TRBV10-3 and TRBJ1-2; D possibly corresponds to TRBD1 (5 bases). DNA for the CDR3: TGTGCCATCAGCCCAGGGATTGACTATGGCTACACCTTC. It is translated as CAISPGIDYGYTF.